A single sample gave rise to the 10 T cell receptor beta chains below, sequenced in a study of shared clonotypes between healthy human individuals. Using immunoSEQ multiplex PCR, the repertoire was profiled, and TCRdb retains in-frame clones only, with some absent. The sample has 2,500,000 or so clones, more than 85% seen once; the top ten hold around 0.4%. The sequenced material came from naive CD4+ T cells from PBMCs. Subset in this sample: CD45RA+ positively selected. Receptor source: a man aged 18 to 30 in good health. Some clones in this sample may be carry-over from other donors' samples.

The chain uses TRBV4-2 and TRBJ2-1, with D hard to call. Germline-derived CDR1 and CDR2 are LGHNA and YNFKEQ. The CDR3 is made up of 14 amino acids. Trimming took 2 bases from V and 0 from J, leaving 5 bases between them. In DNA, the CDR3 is TGTGCCAGCAGCCAATTCGACTCCTACAATGAGCAGTTCTTC. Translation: CASSQFDSYNEQFF.

CDR3 sequence reads: CASSQEYSPLHF. DNA for the CDR3: TGTGCCAGCAGCCAAGAGTACTCACCCCTCCACTTT. The chain links TRBV4-2 to TRBJ1-6; D is unclear. V lost 0 bases to trimming and J lost 10 bases, with 4 bases between them. CDR3 size: 12 residues. Germline V gene data show CDR1 as LGHNA and CDR2 as YNFKEQ.

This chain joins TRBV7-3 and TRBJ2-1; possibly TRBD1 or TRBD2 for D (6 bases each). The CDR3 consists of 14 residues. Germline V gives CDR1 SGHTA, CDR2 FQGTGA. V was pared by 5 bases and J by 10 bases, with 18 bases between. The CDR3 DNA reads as TGTGCCAGCAGCCCGGGGGCTAGATCCCCCGAGCAGTTCTTC. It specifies CASSPGARSPEQFF.

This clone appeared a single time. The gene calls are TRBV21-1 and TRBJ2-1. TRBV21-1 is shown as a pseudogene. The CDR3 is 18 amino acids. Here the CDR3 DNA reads TGTGCCAGCAGCAATACGCTTACTAGGACAACCTTGGGCAATGAGCAGTTCTTC. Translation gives CASSNTLTRTTLGNEQFF.

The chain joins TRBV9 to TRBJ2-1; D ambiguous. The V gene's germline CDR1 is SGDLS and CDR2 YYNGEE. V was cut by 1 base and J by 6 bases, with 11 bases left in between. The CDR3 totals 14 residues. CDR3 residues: CASSVSEGLNEQFF. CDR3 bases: TGTGCCAGCAGCGTATCTGAAGGGCTCAATGAGCAGTTCTTC.

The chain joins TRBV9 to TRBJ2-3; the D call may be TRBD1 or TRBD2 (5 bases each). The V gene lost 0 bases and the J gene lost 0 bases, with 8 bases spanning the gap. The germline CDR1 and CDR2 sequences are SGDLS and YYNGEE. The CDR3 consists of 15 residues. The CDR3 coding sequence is TGTGCCAGCAGCGTAGACGGGGCTAGCACAGATACGCAGTATTTT. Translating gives CASSVDGASTDTQYF.

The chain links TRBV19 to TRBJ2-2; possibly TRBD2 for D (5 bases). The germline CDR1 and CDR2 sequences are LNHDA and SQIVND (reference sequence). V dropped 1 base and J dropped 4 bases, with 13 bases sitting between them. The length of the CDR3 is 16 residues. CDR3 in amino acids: CASSIVTGFPTGELFF. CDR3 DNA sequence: TGTGCCAGTAGTATAGTGACGGGGTTTCCCACCGGGGAGCTGTTTTTT.

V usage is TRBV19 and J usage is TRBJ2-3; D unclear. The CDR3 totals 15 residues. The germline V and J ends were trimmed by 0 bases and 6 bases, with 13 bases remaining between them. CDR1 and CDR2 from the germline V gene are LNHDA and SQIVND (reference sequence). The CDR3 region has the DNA TGTGCCAGTAGTATAGATCGGTTGGGTGCGGATACGCAGTATTTT. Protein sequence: CASSIDRLGADTQYF.

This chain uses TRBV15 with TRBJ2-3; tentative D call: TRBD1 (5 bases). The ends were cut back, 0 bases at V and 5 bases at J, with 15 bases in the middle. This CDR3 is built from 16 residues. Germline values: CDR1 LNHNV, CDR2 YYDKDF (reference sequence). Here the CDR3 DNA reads TGTGCCACCAGCAGAGATCAACAGGTCGATGAAGATACGCAGTATTTT. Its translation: CATSRDQQVDEDTQYF.

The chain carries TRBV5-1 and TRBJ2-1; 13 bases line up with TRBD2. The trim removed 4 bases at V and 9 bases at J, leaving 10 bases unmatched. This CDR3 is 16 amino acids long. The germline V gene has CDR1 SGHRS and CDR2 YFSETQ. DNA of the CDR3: TGCGCCAGCAGCGAAGGACTAGCGGGAGATAAAGGTGAGCAGTTCTTC. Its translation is CASSEGLAGDKGEQFF.